This T cell receptor beta chain was sequenced for a study of CXCR3-negative and CXCR3-positive naive CD8 T cells. Overall study: The study obtained roughly 140 million TRB reads, about 1.5 +/- 0.3 million per library.

This CDR3 has 14 residues. Germline CDR1 is SQVTM and CDR2 is ANQGSEA. As to this clonotype: The antigen remains unidentified.

Study observations and caveats: Once cells were cryopreserved, CXCR3 expression went down partly, and most assays used fresh PBMCs. CXCR3-positive naive cells had more hydrophobic TRB CDR3s than CXCR3-negative naive cells.

UMI labels and 5' RACE were used to prepare the TRB cDNA libraries. TCRdb re-called the 5' RACE reads, yielding one record per CDR3 amino acid sequence without DNA. This table lists tens of thousands of distinct CDR3 sequences. The sample taken for sequencing was naive CXCR3+ CD8+ T cells from blood. Subset described: CD45RO-CCR7+CD27+CD95- naive CD8+ T cells expressing CXCR3 (TNR3+). The rearrangement joins TRBV29-1 to TRBJ1-2; TCRdb outputs TRBD1, but without DNA this stays unchecked. This TCR derives from a human donor in good health. Some clones in this sample may be carry-over from other donors' samples. CDR3 loop: CSAARGAANYGYSF.